Shown below are 17 T cell receptor beta chains from a single sample sequenced in a study of radiotherapy plus CTLA-4 blockade in lung cancer. Sequencing used immunoSEQ multiplex PCR; TCRdb keeps in-frame clones, though not all of them. Of tens of thousands of clones listed, 79% are singletons. This specimen was peripheral blood, taken from a patient treated with radiotherapy plus ipilimumab. Receptors were obtained from a human donor with non-small cell lung cancer who had a complete response to radiotherapy plus ipilimumab.

This chain connects TRBV7-8 to TRBJ1-5; 7 bases are a match to TRBD1. CDR3 size: 18 residues. The V segment lost 1 base and the J segment 3 bases; nucleotides outside the gene matches: 12. The germline CDR1 and CDR2 sequences are SGHVS and FQNEAQ. CDR3 bases: TGTGCCAGCAGCTTAGTAGCGGGGACAGCGACCGTCAATCAGCCCCAGCATTTT. As protein: CASSLVAGTATVNQPQHF.

The J gene is TRBJ1-5, the V gene TRBV21-1. TRBV21-1 is given as a pseudogene. The CDR3 totals 14 residues. CDR3 amino acids: CASSKMGGRQPQHF. CDR3 nucleotides: TGTGCCAGCAGCAAAATGGGGGGCAGACAGCCCCAGCATTTT.

V usage is TRBV5-1 and J usage is TRBJ2-4; 7 nucleotides line up with TRBD2. Germline V lookup: CDR1 SGHRS, CDR2 YFSETQ. This CDR3 region has 24 residues. Trimming at V came to 0 bases and at J to 0 bases, leaving 27 bases not matched to a gene. In nucleotides, the CDR3 is TGCGCCAGCAGCTTGGTCGGCAGGGCTAGCGGAGGGGCCGATCCTTACTCAGCCAAAAACATTCAGTACTTC. The encoded protein is CASSLVGRASGGADPYSAKNIQYF. The whole variable domain, filled in from reference TRBV5-1 and TRBJ2-4, reads KAGVTQTPRYLIKTRGQQVTLSCSPISGHRSVSWYQQTPGQGLQFLFEYFSETQRNKGNFPGRFSGRQFSNSRSEMNVSTLELGDSALYLCASSLVGRASGGADPYSAKNIQYFGAGTRLSVL.

The V and J genes are TRBV27 and TRBJ2-7; 10 nucleotides match TRBD1. The trim removed 6 bases at V and 3 bases at J, leaving 5 bases unmatched. This CDR3 comprises 14 residues. CDR1 is MNHEY, CDR2 SMNVEV, per germline (reference sequence). CDR3 DNA sequence: TGTGCCAGCAGAGCGACAGGGGGCGGCTACGAGCAGTACGTC. Protein: CASRATGGGYEQYV.

The chain has TRBV7-2 and TRBJ2-3; D is possibly TRBD1 or TRBD2 (6 bases each). Trimming left V 4 bases short and J 4 bases short, with 12 bases between. The CDR3 contains 14 residues. Germline CDR1 reads SGHTA; CDR2 reads FQGNSA. CDR3 coding DNA: TGTGCCAGCAGCTCTCCCGGGGGCCCAGATACGCAGTATTTT. Translation gives CASSSPGGPDTQYF.

The chain uses TRBV5-1 and TRBJ1-5; TRBD1 agrees at 8 bases. J gave up 0 bases and V 4 bases, and 9 bases lay outside the gene matches. CDR1 is SGHRS, CDR2 YFSETQ, per germline. CDR3 length: 17 amino acids. The DNA for the CDR3 is TGCGCCAGCAGCCCTCGGACAGGGTCGGTTAGCAATCAGCCCCAGCATTTT. As protein: CASSPRTGSVSNQPQHF. Combining the CDR3 with reference TRBV5-1 and TRBJ1-5 gives the whole variable domain KAGVTQTPRYLIKTRGQQVTLSCSPISGHRSVSWYQQTPGQGLQFLFEYFSETQRNKGNFPGRFSGRQFSNSRSEMNVSTLELGDSALYLCASSPRTGSVSNQPQHFGDGTRLSIL.

V and J are TRBV10-1 and TRBJ1-6, with D possibly matching TRBD1 (5 bases). The CDR3 is made up of 15 amino acids. The V end was cut by 2 bases, the J end by 4 bases, with 9 bases between. The germline V gene has CDR1 WNHNN and CDR2 SYGVQD (reference sequence). For the CDR3, the DNA is TGCGCCAGCAGTGAGGTGGCAGGGTATAATTCACCCCTCCACTTT. This translates into CASSEVAGYNSPLHF.

The CDR3 is CASSFQLENNQPQHF. In DNA, the CDR3 is TGTGCCAGCAGTTTCCAGCTTGAGAACAATCAGCCCCAGCATTTT. The genes are TRBV6-5 and TRBJ1-5; unclear D gene. The germline V gene encodes CDR1 MNHEY and CDR2 SVGAGI. Deletions cut 4 bases from V and 3 bases from J, with 13 bases between. This CDR3 region has 15 residues.

This chain joins TRBV27 and TRBJ2-1, with 14 bases identical to TRBD2. This CDR3 region has 16 residues. Germline V gives CDR1 MNHEY, CDR2 SMNVEV (reference sequence). V shed 6 bases and J 6 bases; nucleotides not matched to a gene: 7. CDR3 residues: CASSSGGTSGSNEQFF. The CDR3 nucleotides are TGTGCCAGCAGCTCAGGAGGGACTAGCGGGAGCAATGAGCAGTTCTTC.

The chain is built from TRBV7-8 and TRBJ2-7; D may be TRBD1 (6 bases). In germline, CDR1 is SGHVS, CDR2 FQNEAQ. V was trimmed by 4 bases and J by 3 bases, leaving 16 bases between them. The CDR3 is made up of 15 amino acids. The CDR3 bases are TGTGCCAGCAGCTCATTCAGGGGCCGAGGCTACGAGCAGTACTTC. Its translation is CASSSFRGRGYEQYF.

The gene calls are TRBV9 and TRBJ2-7; 8 bases align to TRBD1. The CDR3 contains 15 residues. CDR1 and CDR2 from the germline V gene are SGDLS and YYNGEE. V was pared by 3 bases and J by 2 bases, with 7 bases of the junction left unmatched. CDR3 region: CASSAHAGGAYEQYF. DNA of the CDR3: TGTGCCAGCAGCGCTCATGCAGGGGGCGCCTACGAGCAGTACTTC.

The genes are TRBV30 and TRBJ2-7; unclear D gene. The CDR3 consists of 13 residues. Trimming shortened V by 0 bases and J by 1 base, and 7 bases separated the two germline ends. CDR1 is GTSNPN, CDR2 SVGIG, per germline (reference sequence). CDR3 bases: TGTGCCTGGAGTGTCTGGGGTTCCTACGAGCAGTACTTC. Protein product: CAWSVWGSYEQYF. Combining the CDR3 with reference TRBV30 and TRBJ2-7 gives the whole variable domain SQTIHQWPATLVQPVGSPLSLECTVEGTSNPNLYWYRQAAGRGLQLLFYSVGIGQISSEVPQNLSASRPQDRQFILSSKKLLLSDSGFYLCAWSVWGSYEQYFGPGTRLTVT.

The J gene is TRBJ2-7, the V gene TRBV30; D remains unclear. V lost 4 bases and J lost 2, with 18 bases in between. The germline V gene has CDR1 GTSNPN and CDR2 SVGIG (reference sequence). This CDR3 contains 15 residues. CDR3 sequence reads: CAWNNPGGPPYEQYV. CDR3 DNA sequence: TGTGCCTGGAACAACCCAGGTGGACCCCCCTACGAGCAGTACGTC.

This sequence joins TRBV5-1 and TRBJ1-1, with a possible D match to TRBD1 (5 bases). The germline gives CDR1 SGHRS, CDR2 YFSETQ. V shed 1 base and J shed 4 bases, with 17 bases lying between them. CDR3 length: 16 amino acids. The CDR3 here is CASSLSGQGRATEAFF. CDR3 nucleotide sequence: TGCGCCAGCAGCTTGTCGGGGCAGGGAAGGGCCACTGAAGCTTTCTTT. Full variable domain (remainder filled in from reference TRBV5-1 and TRBJ1-1): KAGVTQTPRYLIKTRGQQVTLSCSPISGHRSVSWYQQTPGQGLQFLFEYFSETQRNKGNFPGRFSGRQFSNSRSEMNVSTLELGDSALYLCASSLSGQGRATEAFFGQGTRLTVV.

CDR3 in DNA: TGTGCCAGCAGTCCCTGGAGGGGGAATGGCTACACCTTC. It specifies CASSPWRGNGYTF. The chain carries TRBV6-5 and TRBJ1-2; possibly TRBD1 for D (6 bases). The CDR3 runs 13 residues. The V gene lost 5 bases and the J gene lost 6 bases, with 13 bases spanning the gap. Looked up from germline, CDR1 is MNHEY and CDR2 is SVGAGI.

The chain recombines TRBV9 with TRBJ2-1, with 9 bases lining up with TRBD2. Germline lookup yields CDR1 SGDLS and CDR2 YYNGEE. The CDR3 is 17 amino acids. Germline trimming cut 2 bases from V and 8 bases from J; bases unmatched to any gene: 14. CDR3 coding DNA: TGTGCCAGCAGCGTTATTTCCGGGACTAGCTCATGGGATGAGCAGTTCTTC. It is translated as CASSVISGTSSWDEQFF.

CDR3 region: CASSPQRIGYNEQFF. In DNA form, the CDR3 reads TGTGCCAGCAGCCCCCAGAGGATTGGCTACAATGAGCAGTTCTTC. The J gene is TRBJ2-1, the V gene TRBV7-9; D gene unclear. From germline, CDR1 is SEHNR and CDR2 FQNEAQ (reference sequence). This CDR3 region has 15 residues. Trimming took off 5 bases at V and 3 bases at J, with 14 bases between the two ends.